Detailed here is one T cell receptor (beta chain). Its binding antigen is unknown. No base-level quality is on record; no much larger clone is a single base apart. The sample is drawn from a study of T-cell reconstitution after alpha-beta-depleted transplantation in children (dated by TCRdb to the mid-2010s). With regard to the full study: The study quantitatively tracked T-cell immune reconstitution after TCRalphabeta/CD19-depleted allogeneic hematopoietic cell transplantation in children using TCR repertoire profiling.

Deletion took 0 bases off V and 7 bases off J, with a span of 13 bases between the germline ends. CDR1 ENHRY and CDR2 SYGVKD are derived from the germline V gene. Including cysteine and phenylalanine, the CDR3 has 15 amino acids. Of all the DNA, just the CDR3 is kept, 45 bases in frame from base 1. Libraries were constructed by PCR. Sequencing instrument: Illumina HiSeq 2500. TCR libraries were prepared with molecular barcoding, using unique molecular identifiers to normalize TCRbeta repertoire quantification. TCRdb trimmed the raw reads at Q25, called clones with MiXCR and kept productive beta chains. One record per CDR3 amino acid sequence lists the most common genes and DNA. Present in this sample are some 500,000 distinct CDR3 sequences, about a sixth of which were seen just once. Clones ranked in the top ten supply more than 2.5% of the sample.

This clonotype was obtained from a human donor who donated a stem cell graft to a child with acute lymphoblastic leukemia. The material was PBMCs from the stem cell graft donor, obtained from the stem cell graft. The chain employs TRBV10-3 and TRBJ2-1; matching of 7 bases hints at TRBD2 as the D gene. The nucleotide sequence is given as TGTGCCATCAGTGAGTCGGGTGGGAGGGGGAATGAGCAGTTCTTC. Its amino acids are CAISESGGRGNEQFF.